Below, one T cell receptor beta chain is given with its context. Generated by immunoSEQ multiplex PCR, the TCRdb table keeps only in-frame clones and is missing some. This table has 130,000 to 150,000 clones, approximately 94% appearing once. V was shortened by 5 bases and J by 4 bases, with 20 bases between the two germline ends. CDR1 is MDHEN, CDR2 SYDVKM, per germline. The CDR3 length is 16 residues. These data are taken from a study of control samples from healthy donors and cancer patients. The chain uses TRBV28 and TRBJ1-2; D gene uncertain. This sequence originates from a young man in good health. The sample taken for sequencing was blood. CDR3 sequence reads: CASSPITPWKTYGYTF. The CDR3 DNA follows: TGTGCCAGCAGTCCGATTACACCATGGAAGACCTATGGCTACACCTTC.